These 8 T cell receptor beta chains were all obtained from the same sample, sequenced in a study of blood T cells in healthy people across ages. The authors ran a second PCR of roughly 7 to 11 cycles using a sample-barcoded 5' primer and a J-beta primer mix. One entry per CDR3 protein results from TCRdb running MiXCR on the 5' RACE reads. The sample includes 750,000 to 950,000 distinct CDR3 sequences, approximately 32% of them seen just once. This same sample was also taken into another study, of T cells of mothers and their children.

Specimen: blood. The receptors were gathered from a woman aged 40-49 years in good health.

The chain links TRBV28 to TRBJ1-1; D uncertain. The CDR3 loop spans 12 amino acids. V lost 5 bases and J lost 3, with 7 bases in between. CDR1 is MDHEN, CDR2 SYDVKM, per germline. CDR3 region: CASSKIYTEAFF. Written as DNA, the CDR3 is TGTGCCAGCAGTAAGATATACACTGAAGCTTTCTTT.

This clonotype was detected many times. The V gene is TRBV7-8, the J gene TRBJ2-7; 8 bases line up with TRBD1. The CDR3 covers 20 residues. Losses at the gene ends were 1 base for V and 0 bases for J; bases not matched to a gene: 17. CDR1 and CDR2 from the germline V gene are SGHVS and FQNEAQ. The CDR3 DNA is TGTGCCAGCAGCTTAGGGGGCCGGGACAGGCCGTTCACCTACTCCTACGAGCAGTACTTC. Amino acids: CASSLGGRDRPFTYSYEQYF.

A word on this clonotype: A much more abundant neighbour one base away suggests this may be a read error. The genes are TRBV9 and TRBJ2-7; the D gene is possibly TRBD2 (7 bases). CDR1 is SGDLS and CDR2 is YYNGEE in the germline V gene. This CDR3 is built from 16 residues. CDR3 DNA: TGTGCCGGCAGCGCCGCGGGGGCTAGCAGTCTCTACGAGCAGTACTTC. Translated, it gives CAGSAAGASSLYEQYF.

This clonotype has only a few counts. The genes are TRBV5-1 and TRBJ1-2; TRBD1 is a possible D gene (5 bases). This CDR3 has 15 residues. The ends were cut back, 0 bases at V and 6 bases at J, with 15 bases in the middle. Germline V gene data show CDR1 as SGHRS and CDR2 as YFSETQ. The CDR3 region has the DNA TGCGCCAGCAGCTTGGGCAACCGGGACGGACATGGCTACACCTTC. It yields the protein CASSLGNRDGHGYTF.

Comment on this clonotype: A single base separates this from a much larger clone, so it may be a read error. V and J are TRBV6-2 or TRBV6-3 and TRBJ2-7; D call uncertain. The CDR3 has 17 residues. Germline loops: CDR1 MNHEY, CDR2 SVGEGT. Trimming took off 4 bases at V and 0 bases at J, with 19 bases between the two ends. CDR3: CASSCSEGPLSSYEQYF. In nucleotides, the CDR3 is TGTGCCAGCAGTTGCTCGGAAGGACCCCTGAGCTCCTACGAGCAGTACTTC.

This clonotype was picked up many times. The chain recombines TRBV5-6 with TRBJ1-2; the D gene is possibly TRBD1 (5 bases). The CDR3 runs 12 residues. V was cut by 9 bases and J by 8 bases, with 17 bases left in between. Germline V lookup: CDR1 SGHDT, CDR2 YYEEEE. For the CDR3, the DNA is TGTGCCACCAGGGAGGGACCTGAAGGCTACACCTTC. This codes for CATREGPEGYTF.

The rearrangement joins TRBV5-1 to TRBJ2-7; the D is unclear. This CDR3 comprises 11 residues. The V and J ends lost 3 bases and 6 bases respectively, with 7 bases between them. In germline, CDR1 is SGHRS, CDR2 YFSETQ. The CDR3 coding sequence is TGCGCCAGCAGCTCCTGGGCCGAGCAGTACTTC. Its translation: CASSSWAEQYF.

This clonotype showed up just a few times. The chain links TRBV7-2 to TRBJ1-4; 7 bases align to TRBD1. The V gene's germline CDR1 is SGHTA and CDR2 FQGNSA. The CDR3 runs 14 residues. Trimming took 3 bases from V and 7 from J; bases not matched to a gene: 5. CDR3 sequence: CASSFQGGSEKLFF. CDR3 nucleotide sequence: TGTGCCAGCAGCTTCCAAGGGGGCAGTGAAAAACTGTTTTTT.